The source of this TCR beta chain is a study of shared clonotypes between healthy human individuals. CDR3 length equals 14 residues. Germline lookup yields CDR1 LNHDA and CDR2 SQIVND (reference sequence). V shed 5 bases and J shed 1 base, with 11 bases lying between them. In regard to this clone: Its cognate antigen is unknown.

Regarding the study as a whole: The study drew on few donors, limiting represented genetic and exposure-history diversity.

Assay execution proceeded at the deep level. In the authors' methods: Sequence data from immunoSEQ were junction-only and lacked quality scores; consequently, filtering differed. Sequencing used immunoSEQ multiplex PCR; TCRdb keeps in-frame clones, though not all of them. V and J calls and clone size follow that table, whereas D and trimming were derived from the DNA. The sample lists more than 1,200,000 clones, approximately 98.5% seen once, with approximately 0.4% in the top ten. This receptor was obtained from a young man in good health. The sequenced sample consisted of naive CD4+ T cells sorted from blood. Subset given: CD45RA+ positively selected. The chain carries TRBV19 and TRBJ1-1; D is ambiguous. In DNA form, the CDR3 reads TGTGCCAGTAGTTTTACAGTCAGGAACACTGAAGCTTTCTTT. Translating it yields CASSFTVRNTEAFF.